This passage covers 7 T cell receptor beta chains from one sample sequenced in a study of shared clonotypes between healthy human individuals. The table came from immunoSEQ multiplex PCR; TCRdb's copy has only in-frame clones and leaves some out. The top ten hold more than 0.12% of the sample, which has roughly 2.6 million clones, approximately 94% seen once. Sequenced material: naive CD4+ T cells sorted from blood. Subset noted: CD45RA+ positively selected. Receptors originate from a man between 18 and 29 years old in good health.

The V gene is TRBV27, the J gene TRBJ2-4; D unclear. CDR3 length: 14 residues. V lost 3 bases to trimming and J lost 0 bases, with 6 bases between them. Germline CDR1 and CDR2: MNHEY and SMNVEV (reference sequence). CDR3 sequence reads: CASSFPQAKNIQYF. In nucleotides, the CDR3 is TGTGCCAGCAGTTTTCCCCAAGCCAAAAACATTCAGTACTTC.

The chain links TRBV9 to TRBJ1-1; D not certain. Germline values: CDR1 SGDLS, CDR2 YYNGEE. CDR3 length equals 12 residues. Trimming stripped 3 bases from V and 0 bases from J, with 3 bases between. In nucleotides, the CDR3 is TGTGCCAGCAGCGCCATGAACACTGAAGCTTTCTTT. The encoded protein is CASSAMNTEAFF.

The chain carries TRBV9 and TRBJ1-1; TRBD1 is a possible D gene (6 bases). The CDR3 spans 13 residues. V lost 0 bases and J 11 bases, leaving 14 bases between the germline ends. Per germline, CDR1 SGDLS and CDR2 YYNGEE. The CDR3 DNA reads TGTGCCAGCAGCGTAGGGGAGGGGGTAGCGGCTTTCTTT. This translates into CASSVGEGVAAFF.

The chain uses TRBV7-2 and TRBJ2-6, with no clear D. Germline CDR1 SGHTA, CDR2 FQGNSA. V lost 4 bases to trimming and J lost 0 bases, with 7 bases between them. CDR3 length: 15 amino acids. The CDR3 DNA reads TGTGCCAGCAGCTCTCCTCTCTCTGGGGCCAACGTCCTGACTTTC. Residues: CASSSPLSGANVLTF.

The chain recombines TRBV6-5 with TRBJ2-1; D tentatively reads TRBD1 or TRBD2 (5 bases each). The length of the CDR3 is 15 residues. The germline V gene has CDR1 MNHEY and CDR2 SVGAGI. Trimming left V 5 bases short and J 2 bases short, with 13 bases between. CDR3 protein: CASSPRDRTYNEQFF. The CDR3 DNA is TGTGCCAGCAGTCCCCGGGACCGTACCTACAATGAGCAGTTCTTC.

The genes are TRBV10-3 and TRBJ1-2, with 8 positions matching TRBD1. CDR1 is ENHRY and CDR2 is SYGVKD in the germline V gene. V lost 10 bases, J lost 5 bases, and 6 bases stayed unmatched. The CDR3 extends over 12 amino acids. The CDR3 here is CATAGGEYGYTF. The CDR3 coding sequence is TGTGCCACCGCAGGGGGCGAATATGGCTACACCTTC.

The rearrangement uses TRBV27 and TRBJ2-1, with 11 positions matching TRBD1. V trimming: 7 bases; J trimming: 7 bases; junction bases outside the gene matches: 6. The germline V gene encodes CDR1 MNHEY and CDR2 SMNVEV (reference sequence). This CDR3 comprises 14 residues. The CDR3, as DNA: TGTGCCAGCAATACCGGGACAGGGGGAAATGAGCAGTTCTTC. Translating gives CASNTGTGGNEQFF.